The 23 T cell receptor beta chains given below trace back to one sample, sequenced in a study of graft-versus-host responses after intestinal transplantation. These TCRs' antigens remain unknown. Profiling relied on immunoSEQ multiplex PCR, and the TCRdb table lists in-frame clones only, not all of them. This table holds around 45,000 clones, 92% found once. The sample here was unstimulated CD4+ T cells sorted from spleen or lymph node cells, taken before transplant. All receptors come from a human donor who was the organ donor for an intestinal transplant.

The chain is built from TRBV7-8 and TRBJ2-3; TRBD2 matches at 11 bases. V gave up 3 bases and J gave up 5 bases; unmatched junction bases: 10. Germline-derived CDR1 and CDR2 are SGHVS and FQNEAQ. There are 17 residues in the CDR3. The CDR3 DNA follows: TGTGCCAGCAGCTTCCCGAGGGCTAGCGGGAGGATAGATACGCAGTATTTT. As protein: CASSFPRASGRIDTQYF.

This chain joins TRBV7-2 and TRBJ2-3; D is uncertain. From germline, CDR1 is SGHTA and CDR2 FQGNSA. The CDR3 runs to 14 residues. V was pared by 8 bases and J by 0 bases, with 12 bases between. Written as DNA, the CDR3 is TGTGCCAGCGCCTTATCAACTAGCACAGATACGCAGTATTTT. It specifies CASALSTSTDTQYF.

As DNA, the CDR3 is TGTGCCAGCAGCTCTGGTTGGGGGCCCAGCTCCTACAATGAGCAGTTCTTC. Translating gives CASSSGWGPSSYNEQFF. The V and J genes are TRBV5-5 and TRBJ2-1; TRBD1 is a possible D gene (6 bases). CDR3 size: 17 residues. V lost 3 bases, J lost 0 bases, and 16 bases lay in between. CDR1 and CDR2 from the germline V gene are SGHKS and YYEKEE (reference sequence).

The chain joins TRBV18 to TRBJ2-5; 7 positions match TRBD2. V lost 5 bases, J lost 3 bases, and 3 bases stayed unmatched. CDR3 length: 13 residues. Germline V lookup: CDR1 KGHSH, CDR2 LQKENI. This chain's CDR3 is CASSRGGEETQYF. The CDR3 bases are TGTGCCAGCTCAAGGGGAGGGGAAGAGACCCAGTACTTC. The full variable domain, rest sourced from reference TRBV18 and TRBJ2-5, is NAGVMQNPRHLVRRRGQEARLRCSPMKGHSHVYWYRQLPEEGLKFMVYLQKENIIDESGMPKERFSAEFPKEGPSILRIQQVVRGDSAAYFCASSRGGEETQYFGPGTRLLVL.

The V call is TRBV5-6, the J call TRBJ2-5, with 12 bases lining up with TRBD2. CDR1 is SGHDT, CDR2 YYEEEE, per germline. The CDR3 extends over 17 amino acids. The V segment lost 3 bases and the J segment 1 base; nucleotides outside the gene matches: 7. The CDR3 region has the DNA TGTGCCAGCAGCTCGCTCCTACTAGCGGGAGGCCAAGAGACCCAGTACTTC. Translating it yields CASSSLLLAGGQETQYF.

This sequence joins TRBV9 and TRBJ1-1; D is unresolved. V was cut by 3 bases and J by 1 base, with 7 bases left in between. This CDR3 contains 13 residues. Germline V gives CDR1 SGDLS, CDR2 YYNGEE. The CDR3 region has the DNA TGTGCCAGCAGCGCCGAGGGGAACACTGAAGCTTTCTTT. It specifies CASSAEGNTEAFF.

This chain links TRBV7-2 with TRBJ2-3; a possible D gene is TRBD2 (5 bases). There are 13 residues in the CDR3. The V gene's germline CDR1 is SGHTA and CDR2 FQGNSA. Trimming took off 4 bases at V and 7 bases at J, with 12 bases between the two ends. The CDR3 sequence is CASSSQDLNTQYF. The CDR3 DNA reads TGTGCCAGCAGCTCCCAGGACTTAAATACGCAGTATTTT.

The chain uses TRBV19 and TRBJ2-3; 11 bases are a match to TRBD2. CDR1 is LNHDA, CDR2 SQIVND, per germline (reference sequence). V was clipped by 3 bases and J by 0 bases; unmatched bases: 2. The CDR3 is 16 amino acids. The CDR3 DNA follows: TGTGCCAGTAGTATCAGGACTAGCGGGAGCACAGATACGCAGTATTTT. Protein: CASSIRTSGSTDTQYF.

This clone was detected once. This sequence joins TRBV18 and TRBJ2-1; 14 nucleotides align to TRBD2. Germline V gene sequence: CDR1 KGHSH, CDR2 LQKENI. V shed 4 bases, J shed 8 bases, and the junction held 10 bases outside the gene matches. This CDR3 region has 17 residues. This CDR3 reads CASSHSPGLAGAYEQFF. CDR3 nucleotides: TGTGCCAGCTCACACTCCCCGGGACTAGCGGGAGCCTATGAGCAGTTCTTC.

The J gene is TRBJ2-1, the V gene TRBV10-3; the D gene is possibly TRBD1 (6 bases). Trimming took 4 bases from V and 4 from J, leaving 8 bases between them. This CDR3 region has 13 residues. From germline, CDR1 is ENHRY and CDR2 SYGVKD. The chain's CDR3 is CAISADRYNEQFF. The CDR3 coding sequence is TGTGCCATCAGTGCCGACAGGTACAATGAGCAGTTCTTC.

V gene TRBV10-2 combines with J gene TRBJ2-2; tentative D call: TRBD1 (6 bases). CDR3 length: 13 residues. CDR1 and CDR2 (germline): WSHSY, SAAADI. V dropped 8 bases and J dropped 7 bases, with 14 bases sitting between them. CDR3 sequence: CASSKQGSGELFF. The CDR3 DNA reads TGCGCCAGCTCAAAACAGGGAAGCGGGGAGCTGTTTTTT.

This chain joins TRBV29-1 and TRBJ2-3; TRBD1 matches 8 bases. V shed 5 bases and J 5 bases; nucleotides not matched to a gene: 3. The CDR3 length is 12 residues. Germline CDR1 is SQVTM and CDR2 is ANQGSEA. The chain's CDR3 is CSVRTGKDTQYF. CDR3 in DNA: TGCAGCGTTCGGACAGGGAAAGATACGCAGTATTTT.

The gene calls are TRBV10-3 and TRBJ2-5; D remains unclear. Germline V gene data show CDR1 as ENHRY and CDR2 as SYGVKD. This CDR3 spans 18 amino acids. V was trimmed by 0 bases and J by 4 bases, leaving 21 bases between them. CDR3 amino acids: CAISESDSVHVSAETQYF. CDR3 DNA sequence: TGTGCCATCAGTGAGTCCGACTCCGTCCACGTCAGTGCAGAGACCCAGTACTTC.

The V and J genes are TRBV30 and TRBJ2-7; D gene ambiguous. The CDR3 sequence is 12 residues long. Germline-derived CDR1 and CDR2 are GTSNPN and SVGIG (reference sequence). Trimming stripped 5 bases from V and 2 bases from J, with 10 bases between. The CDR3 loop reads CAWGGTPYEQYF. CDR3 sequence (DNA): TGTGCCTGGGGCGGTACACCCTACGAGCAGTACTTC.

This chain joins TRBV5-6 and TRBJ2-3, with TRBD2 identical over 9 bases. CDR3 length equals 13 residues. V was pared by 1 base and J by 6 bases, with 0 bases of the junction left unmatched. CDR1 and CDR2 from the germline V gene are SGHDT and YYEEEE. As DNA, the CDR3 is TGTGCCAGCAGCTTGACTAGCGGGGATACGCAGTATTTT. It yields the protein CASSLTSGDTQYF.

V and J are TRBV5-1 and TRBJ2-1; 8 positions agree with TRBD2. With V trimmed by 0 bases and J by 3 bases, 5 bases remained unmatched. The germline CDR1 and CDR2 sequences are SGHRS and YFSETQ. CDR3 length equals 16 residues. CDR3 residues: CASSLEVLADYNEQFF. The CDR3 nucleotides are TGCGCCAGCAGCTTGGAAGTACTAGCGGACTACAATGAGCAGTTCTTC.

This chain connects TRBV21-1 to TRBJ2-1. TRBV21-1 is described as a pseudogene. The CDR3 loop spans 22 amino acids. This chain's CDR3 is CASSKDPSMLRQGLNKGNEQFF. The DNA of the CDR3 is TGTGCCAGCAGCAAAGATCCCTCTATGTTAAGGCAAGGTCTAAACAAGGGCAATGAGCAGTTCTTC.

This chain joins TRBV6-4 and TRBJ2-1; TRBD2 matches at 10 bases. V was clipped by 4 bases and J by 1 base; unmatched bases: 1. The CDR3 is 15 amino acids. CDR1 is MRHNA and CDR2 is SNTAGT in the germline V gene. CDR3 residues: CASSALAGSYNEQFF. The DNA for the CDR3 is TGTGCCAGCAGTGCACTAGCGGGATCCTACAATGAGCAGTTCTTC.

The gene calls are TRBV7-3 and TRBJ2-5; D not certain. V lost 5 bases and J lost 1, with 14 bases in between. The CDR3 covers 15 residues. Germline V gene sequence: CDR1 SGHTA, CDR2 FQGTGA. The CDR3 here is CASSRSKGPQETQYF. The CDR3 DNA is TGTGCCAGCAGCCGAAGTAAAGGGCCCCAAGAGACCCAGTACTTC.

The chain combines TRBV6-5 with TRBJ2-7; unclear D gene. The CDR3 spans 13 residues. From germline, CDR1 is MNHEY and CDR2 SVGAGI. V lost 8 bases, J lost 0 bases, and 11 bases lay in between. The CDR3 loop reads CASARSYSYEQYF. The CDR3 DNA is TGTGCCAGCGCCCGGTCTTACTCCTACGAGCAGTACTTC.

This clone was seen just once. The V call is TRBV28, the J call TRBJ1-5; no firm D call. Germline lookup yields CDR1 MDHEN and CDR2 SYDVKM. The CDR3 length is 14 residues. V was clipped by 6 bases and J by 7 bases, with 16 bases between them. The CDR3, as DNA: TGTGCCAGCAGAAAAGCCGGGGTAGGGCAGCCCCAGCATTTT. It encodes CASRKAGVGQPQHF.

The CDR3 loop reads CASRGAKETQYF. CDR3 coding DNA: TGTGCCAGCAGGGGGGCAAAAGAGACCCAGTACTTC. V gene TRBV6-6 combines with J gene TRBJ2-5; TRBD1 might be the D (6 bases). CDR1 and CDR2 from the germline V gene are MNHNY and SVGAGI (reference sequence). CDR3 length equals 12 residues. V was clipped by 6 bases and J by 3 bases, with 8 bases between them.

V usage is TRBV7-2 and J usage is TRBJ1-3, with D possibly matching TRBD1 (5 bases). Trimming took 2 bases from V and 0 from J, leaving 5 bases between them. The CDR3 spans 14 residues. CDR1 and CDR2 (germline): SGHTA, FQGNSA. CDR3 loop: CASSLQGSGNTIYF. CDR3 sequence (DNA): TGTGCCAGCAGCTTACAGGGCTCTGGAAACACCATATATTTT.